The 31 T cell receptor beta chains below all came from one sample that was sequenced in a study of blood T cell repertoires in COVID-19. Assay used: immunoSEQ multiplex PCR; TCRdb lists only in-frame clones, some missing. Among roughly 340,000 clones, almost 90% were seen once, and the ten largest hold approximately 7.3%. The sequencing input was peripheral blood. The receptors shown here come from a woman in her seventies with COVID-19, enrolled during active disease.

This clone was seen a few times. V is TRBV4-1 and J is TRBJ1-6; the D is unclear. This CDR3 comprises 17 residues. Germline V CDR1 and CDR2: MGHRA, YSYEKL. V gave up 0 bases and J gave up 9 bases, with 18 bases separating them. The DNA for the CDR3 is TGCGCCAGCAGCCAAGATCTGAGGCAGTTTTTACTTTCACCCCTCCACTTT. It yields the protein CASSQDLRQFLLSPLHF.

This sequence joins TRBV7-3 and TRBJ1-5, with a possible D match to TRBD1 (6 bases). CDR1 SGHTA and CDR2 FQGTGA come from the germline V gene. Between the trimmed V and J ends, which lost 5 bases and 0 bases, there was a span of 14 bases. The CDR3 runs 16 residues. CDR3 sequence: CASSTGTVYSNQPQHF. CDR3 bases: TGTGCCAGCAGCACAGGGACGGTTTATAGCAATCAGCCCCAGCATTTT. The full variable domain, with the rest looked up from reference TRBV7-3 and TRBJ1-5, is GAGVSQTPSNKVTEKGKYVELRCDPISGHTALYWYRQSLGQGPEFLIYFQGTGAADDSGLPNDRFFAVRPEGSVSTLKIQRTERGDSAVYLCASSTGTVYSNQPQHFGDGTRLSIL.

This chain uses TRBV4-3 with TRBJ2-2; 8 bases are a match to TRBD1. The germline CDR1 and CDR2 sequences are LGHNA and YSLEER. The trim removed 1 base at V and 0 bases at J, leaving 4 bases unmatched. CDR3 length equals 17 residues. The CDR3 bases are TGCGCCAGCAGCCAAGGTCCGGGACAGGCGAACACCGGGGAGCTGTTTTTT. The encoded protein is CASSQGPGQANTGELFF.

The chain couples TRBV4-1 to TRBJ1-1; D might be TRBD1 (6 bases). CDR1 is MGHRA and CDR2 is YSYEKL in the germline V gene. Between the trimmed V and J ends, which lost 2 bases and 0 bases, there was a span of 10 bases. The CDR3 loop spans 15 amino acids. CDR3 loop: CASSQPDSMNTEAFF. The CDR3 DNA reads TGCGCCAGCAGCCAACCGGACAGCATGAACACTGAAGCTTTCTTT.

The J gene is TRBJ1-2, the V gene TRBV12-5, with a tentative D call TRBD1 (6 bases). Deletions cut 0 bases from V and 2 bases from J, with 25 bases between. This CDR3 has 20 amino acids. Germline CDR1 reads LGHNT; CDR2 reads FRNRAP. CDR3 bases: TGTGCTAGTGGTTTGGTACCCCAGGGGATCAGGGGACCGGGGAACTATGGCTACACCTTC. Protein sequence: CASGLVPQGIRGPGNYGYTF.

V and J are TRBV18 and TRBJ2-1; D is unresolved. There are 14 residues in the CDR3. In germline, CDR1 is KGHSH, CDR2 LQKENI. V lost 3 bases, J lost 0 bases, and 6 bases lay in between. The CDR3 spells CASSPRSSYNEQFF. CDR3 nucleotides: TGTGCCAGCTCACCGCGGAGCTCCTACAATGAGCAGTTCTTC.

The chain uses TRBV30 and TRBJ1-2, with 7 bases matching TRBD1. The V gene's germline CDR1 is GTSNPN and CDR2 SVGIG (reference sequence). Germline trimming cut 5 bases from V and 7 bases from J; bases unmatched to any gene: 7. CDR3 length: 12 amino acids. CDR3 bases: TGTGCCTGGCACCGGGACAGATCTGGCTACACCTTC. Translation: CAWHRDRSGYTF.

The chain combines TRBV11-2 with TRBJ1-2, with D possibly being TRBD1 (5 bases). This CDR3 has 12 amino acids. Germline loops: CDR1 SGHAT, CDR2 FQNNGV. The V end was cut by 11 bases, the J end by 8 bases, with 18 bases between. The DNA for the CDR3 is TGTGCCGGCCTAACAGGCTCGCGGGGCTACACCTTC. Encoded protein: CAGLTGSRGYTF.

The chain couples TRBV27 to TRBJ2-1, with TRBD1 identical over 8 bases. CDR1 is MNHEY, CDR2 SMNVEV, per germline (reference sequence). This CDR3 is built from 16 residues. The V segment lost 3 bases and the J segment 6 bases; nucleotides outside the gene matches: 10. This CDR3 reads CASSFLSGTGGNEQFF. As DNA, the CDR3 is TGTGCCAGCAGTTTCTTATCCGGGACAGGTGGCAATGAGCAGTTCTTC.

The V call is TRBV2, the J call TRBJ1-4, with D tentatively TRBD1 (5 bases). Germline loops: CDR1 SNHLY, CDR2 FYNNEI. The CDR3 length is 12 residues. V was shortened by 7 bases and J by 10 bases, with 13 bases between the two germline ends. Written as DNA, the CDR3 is TGTGCCAGCAACAAGTGGGGGGGAAAACTGTTTTTT. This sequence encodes CASNKWGGKLFF.

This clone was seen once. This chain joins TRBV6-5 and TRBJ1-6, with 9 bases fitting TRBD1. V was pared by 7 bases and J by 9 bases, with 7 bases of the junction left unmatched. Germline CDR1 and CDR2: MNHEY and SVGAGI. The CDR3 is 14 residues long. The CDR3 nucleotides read TGTGCCAGCACTCGACAGGGGGACGGTTCACCCCTCCACTTT. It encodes CASTRQGDGSPLHF.

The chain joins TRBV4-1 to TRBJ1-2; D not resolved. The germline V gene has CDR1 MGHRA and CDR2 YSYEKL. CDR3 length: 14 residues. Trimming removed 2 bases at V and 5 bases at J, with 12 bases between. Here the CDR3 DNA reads TGCGCCAGCAGCCAATTTACAAGAGGGTATGGCTACACCTTC. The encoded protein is CASSQFTRGYGYTF.

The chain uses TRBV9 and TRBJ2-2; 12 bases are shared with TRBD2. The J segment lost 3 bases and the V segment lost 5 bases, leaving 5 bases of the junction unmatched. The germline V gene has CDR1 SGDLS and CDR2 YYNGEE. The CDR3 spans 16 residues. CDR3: CASSRLAGAYTGELFF. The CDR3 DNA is TGTGCCAGCAGTCGACTAGCGGGGGCCTACACCGGGGAGCTGTTTTTT.

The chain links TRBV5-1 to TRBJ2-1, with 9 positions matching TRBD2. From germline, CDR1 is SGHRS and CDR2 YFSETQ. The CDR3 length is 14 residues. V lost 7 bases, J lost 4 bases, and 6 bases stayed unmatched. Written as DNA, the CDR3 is TGCGCCAGCCAAGCGGGGGGCATATACAATGAGCAGTTCTTC. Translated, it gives CASQAGGIYNEQFF. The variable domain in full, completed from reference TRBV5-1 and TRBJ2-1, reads KAGVTQTPRYLIKTRGQQVTLSCSPISGHRSVSWYQQTPGQGLQFLFEYFSETQRNKGNFPGRFSGRQFSNSRSEMNVSTLELGDSALYLCASQAGGIYNEQFFGPGTRLTVL.

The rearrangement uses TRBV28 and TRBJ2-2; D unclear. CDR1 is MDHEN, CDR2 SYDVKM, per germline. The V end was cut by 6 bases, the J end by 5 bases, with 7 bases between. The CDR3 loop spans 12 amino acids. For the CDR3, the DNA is TGTGCCAGCAGCCGCGGAACCGGGGAGCTGTTTTTT. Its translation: CASSRGTGELFF. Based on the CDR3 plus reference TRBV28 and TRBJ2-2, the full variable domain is DVKVTQSSRYLVKRTGEKVFLECVQDMDHENMFWYRQDPGLGLRLIYFSYDVKMKEKGDIPEGYSVSREKKERFSLILESASTNQTSMYLCASSRGTGELFFGEGSRLTVL.

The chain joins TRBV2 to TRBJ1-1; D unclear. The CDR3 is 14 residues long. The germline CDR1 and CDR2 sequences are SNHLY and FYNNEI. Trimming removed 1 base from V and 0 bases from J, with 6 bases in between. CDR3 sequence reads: CASSEVALNTEAFF. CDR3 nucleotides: TGTGCCAGCAGTGAAGTAGCCTTGAACACTGAAGCTTTCTTT.

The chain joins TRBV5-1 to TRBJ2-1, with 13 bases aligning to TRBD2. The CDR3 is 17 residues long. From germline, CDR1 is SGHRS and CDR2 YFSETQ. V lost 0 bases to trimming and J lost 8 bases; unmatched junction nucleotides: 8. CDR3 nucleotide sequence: TGCGCCAGCAGCTTGGAACTAGCGGGGGGGCCGCGGGATGAGCAGTTCTTC. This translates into CASSLELAGGPRDEQFF.

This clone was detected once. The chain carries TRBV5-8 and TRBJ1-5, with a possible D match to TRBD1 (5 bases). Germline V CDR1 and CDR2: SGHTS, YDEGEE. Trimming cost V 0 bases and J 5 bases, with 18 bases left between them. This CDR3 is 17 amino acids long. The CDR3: CASSLGLGGYEHQPQHF. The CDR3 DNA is TGTGCCAGCAGCTTGGGCCTGGGGGGGTATGAACATCAGCCCCAGCATTTT. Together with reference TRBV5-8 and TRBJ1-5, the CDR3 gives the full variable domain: EAGVTQSPTHLIKTRGQQATLRCSPISGHTSVYWYQQALGLGLQFLLWYDEGEERNRGNFPPRFSGRQFPNYSSELNVNALELEDSALYLCASSLGLGGYEHQPQHFGDGTRLSIL.

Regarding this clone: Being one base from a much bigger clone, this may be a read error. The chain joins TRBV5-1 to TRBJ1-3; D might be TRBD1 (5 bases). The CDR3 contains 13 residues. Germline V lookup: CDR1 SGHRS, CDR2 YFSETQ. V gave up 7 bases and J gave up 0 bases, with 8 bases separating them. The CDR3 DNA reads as TGCGCCAGCCAGGGCGACTCTGGAAACACCATATATTTT. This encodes CASQGDSGNTIYF.

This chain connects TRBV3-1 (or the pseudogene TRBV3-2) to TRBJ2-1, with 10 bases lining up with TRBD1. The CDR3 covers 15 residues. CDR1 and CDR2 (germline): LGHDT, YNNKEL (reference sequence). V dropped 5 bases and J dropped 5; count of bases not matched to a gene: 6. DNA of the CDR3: TGTGCCAGCAGCGACTTGGGGACAGGGGACAATGAGCAGTTCTTC. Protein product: CASSDLGTGDNEQFF.

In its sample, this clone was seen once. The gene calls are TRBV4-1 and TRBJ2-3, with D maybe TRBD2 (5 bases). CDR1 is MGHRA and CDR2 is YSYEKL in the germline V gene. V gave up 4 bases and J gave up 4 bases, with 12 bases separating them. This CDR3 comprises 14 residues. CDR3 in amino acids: CASSPLGRPDTQYF. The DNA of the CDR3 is TGCGCCAGCAGCCCCCTTGGGAGACCAGATACGCAGTATTTT.

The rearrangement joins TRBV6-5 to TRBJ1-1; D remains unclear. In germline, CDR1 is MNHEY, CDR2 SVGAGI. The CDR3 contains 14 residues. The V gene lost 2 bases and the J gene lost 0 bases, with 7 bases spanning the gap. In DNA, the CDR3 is TGTGCCAGCAGTTACGGAGCGTTGAACACTGAAGCTTTCTTT. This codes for CASSYGALNTEAFF.

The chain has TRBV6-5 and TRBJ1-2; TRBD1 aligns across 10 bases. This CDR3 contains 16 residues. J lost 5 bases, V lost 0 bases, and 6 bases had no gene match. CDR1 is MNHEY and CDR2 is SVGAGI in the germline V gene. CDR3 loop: CASSYSRQDRGYGYTF. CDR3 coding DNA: TGTGCCAGCAGTTACTCGAGACAGGACAGGGGGTATGGCTACACCTTC.

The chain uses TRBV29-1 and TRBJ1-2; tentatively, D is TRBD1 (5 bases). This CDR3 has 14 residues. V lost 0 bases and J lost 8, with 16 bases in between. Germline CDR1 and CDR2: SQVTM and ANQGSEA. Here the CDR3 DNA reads TGCAGCGTTGAAGACCTCGTCAGGGAAGGAGGCTACACCTTC. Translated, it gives CSVEDLVREGGYTF.

CDR3 sequence reads: CASSAKLAGAPYEQYF. The CDR3 DNA follows: TGCGCCAGCAGTGCCAAACTAGCGGGGGCCCCCTACGAGCAGTACTTC. This chain uses TRBV10-2 with TRBJ2-7; 11 positions agree with TRBD2. CDR1 is WSHSY, CDR2 SAAADI, per germline. The J segment lost 2 bases and the V segment lost 4 bases, leaving 7 bases of the junction unmatched. The CDR3 sequence is 16 residues long.

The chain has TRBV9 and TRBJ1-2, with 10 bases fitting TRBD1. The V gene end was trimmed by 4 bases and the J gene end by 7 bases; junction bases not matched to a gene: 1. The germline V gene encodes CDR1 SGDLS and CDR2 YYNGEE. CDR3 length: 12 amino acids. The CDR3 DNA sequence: TGTGCCAGCAGCCGGGACAGGGGTGGCTACACCTTC. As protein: CASSRDRGGYTF.

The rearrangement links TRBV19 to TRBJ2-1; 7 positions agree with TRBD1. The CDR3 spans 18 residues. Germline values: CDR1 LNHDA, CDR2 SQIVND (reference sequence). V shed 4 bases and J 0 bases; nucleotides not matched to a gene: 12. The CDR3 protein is CASSKGAGHPSSYNEQFF. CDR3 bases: TGTGCCAGTAGTAAGGGGGCTGGACACCCGAGCTCCTACAATGAGCAGTTCTTC.

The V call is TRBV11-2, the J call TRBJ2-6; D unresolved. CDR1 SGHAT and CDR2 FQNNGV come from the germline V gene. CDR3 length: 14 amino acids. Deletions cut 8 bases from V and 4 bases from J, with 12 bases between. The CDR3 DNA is TGTGCCAGCCGTACCCCTAGGGGGGCCAACGTCCTGACTTTC. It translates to CASRTPRGANVLTF. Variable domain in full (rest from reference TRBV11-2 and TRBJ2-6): EAGVAQSPRYKIIEKRQSVAFWCNPISGHATLYWYQQILGQGPKLLIQFQNNGVVDDSQLPKDRFSAERLKGVDSTLKIQPAKLEDSAVYLCASRTPRGANVLTFGAGSRLTVL.

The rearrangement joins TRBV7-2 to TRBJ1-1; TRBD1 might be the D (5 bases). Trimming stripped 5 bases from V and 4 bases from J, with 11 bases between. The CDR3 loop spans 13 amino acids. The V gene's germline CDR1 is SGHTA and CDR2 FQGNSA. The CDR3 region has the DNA TGTGCCAGCAGCCCGTCTCAGGGCACTGAAGCTTTCTTT. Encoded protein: CASSPSQGTEAFF. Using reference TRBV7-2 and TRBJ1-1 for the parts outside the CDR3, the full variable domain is GAGVSQSPSNKVTEKGKDVELRCDPISGHTALYWYRQSLGQGLEFLIYFQGNSAPDKSGLPSDRFSAERTGGSVSTLTIQRTQQEDSAVYLCASSPSQGTEAFFGQGTRLTVV.

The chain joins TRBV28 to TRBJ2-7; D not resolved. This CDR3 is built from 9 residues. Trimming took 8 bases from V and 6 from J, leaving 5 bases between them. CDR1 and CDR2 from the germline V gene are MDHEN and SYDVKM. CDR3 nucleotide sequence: TGTGCCAGCGGCGGCGAGCAGTACTTC. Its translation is CASGGEQYF.

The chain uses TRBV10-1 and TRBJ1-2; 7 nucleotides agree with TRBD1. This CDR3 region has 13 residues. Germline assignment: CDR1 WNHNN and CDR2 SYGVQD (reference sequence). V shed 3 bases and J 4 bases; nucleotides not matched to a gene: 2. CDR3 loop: CASSEPGGYGYTF. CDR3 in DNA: TGCGCCAGCAGTGAACCAGGGGGCTATGGCTACACCTTC.